This paragraph reports one T cell receptor (beta chain). Measured with immunoSEQ multiplex PCR; TCRdb has only the in-frame clones, and not every one. The sample has under 85,000 clones, nearly 90% seen once. These data are taken from a study of blood T cell repertoires in COVID-19. V was pared by 5 bases and J by 1 base, with 11 bases between. The CDR3 totals 15 residues. CDR1 SGHNT and CDR2 YENEEA come from the germline V gene. This sequence was found in a man aged 50 or older with acute or convalescent COVID-19. Sample: peripheral blood. The chain uses TRBV11-3 and TRBJ2-2, with a tentative D call TRBD1 (5 bases). The CDR3 sequence: CASSGQGENTGELFF. The DNA for the CDR3 is TGTGCCAGCAGCGGACAAGGCGAGAACACCGGGGAGCTGTTTTTT.